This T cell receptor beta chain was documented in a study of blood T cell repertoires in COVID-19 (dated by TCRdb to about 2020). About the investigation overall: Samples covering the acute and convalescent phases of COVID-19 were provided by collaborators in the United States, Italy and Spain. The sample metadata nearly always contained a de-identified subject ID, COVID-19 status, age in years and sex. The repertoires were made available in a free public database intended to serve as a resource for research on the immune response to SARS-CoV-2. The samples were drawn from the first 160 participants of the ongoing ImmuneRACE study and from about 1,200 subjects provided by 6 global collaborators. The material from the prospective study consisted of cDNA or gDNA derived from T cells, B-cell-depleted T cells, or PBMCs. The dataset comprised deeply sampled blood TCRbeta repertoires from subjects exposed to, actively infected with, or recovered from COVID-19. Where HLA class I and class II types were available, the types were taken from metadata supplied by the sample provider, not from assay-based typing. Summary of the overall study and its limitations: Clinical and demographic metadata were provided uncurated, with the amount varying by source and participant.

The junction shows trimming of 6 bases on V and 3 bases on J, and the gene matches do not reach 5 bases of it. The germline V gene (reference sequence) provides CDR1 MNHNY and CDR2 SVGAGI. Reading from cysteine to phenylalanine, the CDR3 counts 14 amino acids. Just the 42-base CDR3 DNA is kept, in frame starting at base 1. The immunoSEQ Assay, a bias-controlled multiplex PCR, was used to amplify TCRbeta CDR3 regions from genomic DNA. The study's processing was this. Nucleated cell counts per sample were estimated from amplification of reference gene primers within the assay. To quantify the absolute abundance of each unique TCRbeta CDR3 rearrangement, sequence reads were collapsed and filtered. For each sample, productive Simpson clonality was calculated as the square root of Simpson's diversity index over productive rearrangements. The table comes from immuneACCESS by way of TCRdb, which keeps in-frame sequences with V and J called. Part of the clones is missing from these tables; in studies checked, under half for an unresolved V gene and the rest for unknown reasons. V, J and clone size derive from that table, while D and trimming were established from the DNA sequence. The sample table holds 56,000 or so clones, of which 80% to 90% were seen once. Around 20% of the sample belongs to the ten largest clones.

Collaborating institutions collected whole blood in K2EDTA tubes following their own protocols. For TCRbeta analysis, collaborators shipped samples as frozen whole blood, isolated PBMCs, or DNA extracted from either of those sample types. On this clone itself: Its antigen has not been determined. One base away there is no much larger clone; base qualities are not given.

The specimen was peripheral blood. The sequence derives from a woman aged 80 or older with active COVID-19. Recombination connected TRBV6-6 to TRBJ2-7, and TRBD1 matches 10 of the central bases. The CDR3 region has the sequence CASSPRTGGYEQYF. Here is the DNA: TGTGCCAGCAGCCCCCGGACAGGGGGCTACGAGCAGTACTTC.